This TCR beta chain is from a study of beta chain features in type 1 diabetes. Study in general: The study examined about 100,000,000 sorted cells across all samples.

Details on this clone: Its matching antigen is unknown. A junction end diverges from the germline sequence, so it may reflect a read error.

Germline V gene lookup returns CDR1 SGHVS and CDR2 FQNEAQ. The CDR3 consists of 16 residues. The single heparinised draw taken from each donor contained 90 to 150 mL of blood on average. Sorted cells reached over 95% purity in every population. General observations from the study: Among all four CD4+ subsets, Type 1 diabetes patients had TCRB CDR3s that were moderately but significantly shorter.

Sequencing targeted expressed TCRB transcripts, as all isolated RNA had been reverse transcribed. Sequencing was performed with immunoSEQ multiplex PCR; in TCRdb, only in-frame clones are kept and a portion is missing. The data contain 900,000 or so clones, roughly 17% of them singletons. The TCR was taken from a young woman in good health. The chain joins TRBV7-8 to TRBJ2-1, with TRBD2 matching 10 bases. The sample consisted of naive CD4+ T cells from blood. The CDR3 coding sequence is TGTGCCAGCAGGTTAGCGGGAGGCAGCTCCTACAATGAGCAGTTCTTC. Amino acid sequence: CASRLAGGSSYNEQFF.